These 27 T cell receptor beta chains were all obtained from the same sample, sequenced in a study of Ad26.COV2.S vaccination and SARS-CoV-2 variants. The data were produced by immunoSEQ multiplex PCR, yet TCRdb's version contains in-frame clones alone and is incomplete. The table shows around 300,000 clones, with approximately 90% occurring only once. The treatment was: some 20 received Ad26.COV2.S at low or high dose, single or two shots; 5 received placebo; per-sample allocation not given. On day 63 after the first injection, vaccine and placebo recipients gave samples. The input for sequencing was peripheral blood, taken in a trial of Ad26.COV2.S vaccine versus placebo. These receptors all stem from a person aged 18-60 years who received the Ad26.COV2.S COVID-19 vaccine or a placebo.

The V and J genes are TRBV11-3 and TRBJ2-2; TRBD1 matches 9 bases. The CDR3 is 16 amino acids. Germline V CDR1 and CDR2: SGHNT, YENEEA. With V trimmed by 5 bases and J by 1 base, 5 bases remained unmatched. This CDR3 reads CASSLETGGNTGELFF. CDR3 in DNA: TGTGCCAGCAGCCTCGAGACAGGGGGGAACACCGGGGAGCTGTTTTTT.

V gene TRBV13 combines with J gene TRBJ2-1, with D perhaps assigned TRBD1 or TRBD2 (6 bases each). CDR1 and CDR2 from the germline V gene are PRHDT and FYEKMQ (reference sequence). V lost 5 bases, J lost 0 bases, and 23 bases lay in between. This CDR3 is built from 19 residues. Here the CDR3 reads CASSLGGRAGRSSYNEQFF. The CDR3 DNA reads as TGTGCCAGCAGCCTTGGGGGCCGGGCGGGGCGGAGCTCCTACAATGAGCAGTTCTTC.

The rearrangement links TRBV7-2 to TRBJ1-1; D perhaps matches TRBD1 (5 bases). The length of the CDR3 is 14 residues. From germline, CDR1 is SGHTA and CDR2 FQGNSA. V was cut by 4 bases and J by 4 bases, with 13 bases left in between. The CDR3 DNA reads TGTGCCAGCAGCTCCTATCCAGGGCGCACTGAAGCTTTCTTT. Encoded protein: CASSSYPGRTEAFF.

The chain carries TRBV7-2 and TRBJ1-1; D ambiguous. The CDR3 contains 14 residues. CDR1 is SGHTA and CDR2 is FQGNSA in the germline V gene. With 1 base removed from V and 7 bases from J, the gap between germline ends came to 13 bases. The CDR3 region is CASSLVVRPVEAFF. The CDR3 bases are TGTGCCAGCAGCTTAGTGGTAAGGCCAGTTGAAGCTTTCTTT. Supplemented by reference TRBV7-2 and TRBJ1-1, the full variable domain reads GAGVSQSPSNKVTEKGKDVELRCDPISGHTALYWYRQSLGQGLEFLIYFQGNSAPDKSGLPSDRFSAERTGGSVSTLTIQRTQQEDSAVYLCASSLVVRPVEAFFGQGTRLTVV.

The gene calls are TRBV7-8 and TRBJ2-7; 8 nucleotides agree with TRBD1. CDR3 size: 13 residues. Germline V CDR1 and CDR2: SGHVS, FQNEAQ. J lost 6 bases, V lost 5 bases, and 6 bases had no gene match. The CDR3 bases are TGTGCCAGCAGCACGGGACAGGTAGGCGAGCAGTACTTC. As protein: CASSTGQVGEQYF.

The genes are TRBV13 and TRBJ2-3, with TRBD2 matching over 7 bases. Germline-derived CDR1 and CDR2 are PRHDT and FYEKMQ (reference sequence). J was trimmed by 6 bases and V by 5 bases; bases with no gene match: 5. The CDR3 has 13 amino acids. In nucleotides, the CDR3 is TGTGCCAGCAGCAGCGGGACCACGGATACGCAGTATTTT. Amino acid sequence: CASSSGTTDTQYF.

V is TRBV30 and J is TRBJ2-5, with 7 nucleotides matching TRBD2. This CDR3 has 12 amino acids. Trimming took 4 bases from V and 7 from J; bases not matched to a gene: 6. Germline CDR1 GTSNPN, CDR2 SVGIG (reference sequence). This CDR3 is CAWIAGGGTQYF. In DNA, the CDR3 is TGTGCCTGGATAGCGGGCGGGGGGACCCAGTACTTC.

The J gene is TRBJ1-3, the V gene TRBV7-2; no clear D gene. The CDR3 length is 15 residues. Trimming took off 3 bases at V and 0 bases at J, with 9 bases between the two ends. CDR1 and CDR2 (germline): SGHTA, FQGNSA. The CDR3 bases are TGTGCCAGCAGCTTTGCGGTGGGCTCTGGAAACACCATATATTTT. This codes for CASSFAVGSGNTIYF.

This clone was picked up one time. The gene calls are TRBV4-1 and TRBJ2-2, with 15 nucleotides matching TRBD2. The CDR3 has 17 amino acids. Germline trimming cut 3 bases from V and 7 bases from J; bases unmatched to any gene: 6. Germline loops: CDR1 MGHRA, CDR2 YSYEKL. The CDR3 here is CASSQVGLAGGIGELFF. CDR3 nucleotide sequence: TGCGCCAGCAGCCAGGTCGGACTAGCGGGGGGGATCGGGGAGCTGTTTTTT.

The V and J genes are TRBV11-2 and TRBJ2-7, with D possibly TRBD2 on 6 matching bases. CDR1 and CDR2 (germline): SGHAT, FQNNGV. There are 12 residues in the CDR3. Trimming left V 5 bases short and J 11 bases short, with 16 bases between. The chain's CDR3 is CASSKGTDREYF. For the CDR3, the DNA is TGTGCCAGCAGCAAAGGGACTGACCGCGAGTACTTC.

This clone was counted once. V gene TRBV11-2 combines with J gene TRBJ2-3; 7 bases agree with TRBD1. CDR1 is SGHAT and CDR2 is FQNNGV in the germline V gene. The CDR3 is 16 amino acids. Germline trimming cut 3 bases from V and 6 bases from J; bases unmatched to any gene: 12. CDR3: CASSFLTGDGSDTQYF. CDR3 bases: TGTGCCAGCAGCTTTTTAACAGGGGACGGATCGGATACGCAGTATTTT.

The chain is built from TRBV5-1 and TRBJ1-1; D unresolved. The germline V and J ends were trimmed by 4 bases and 3 bases, with 16 bases remaining between them. This CDR3 region has 15 residues. CDR1 is SGHRS and CDR2 is YFSETQ in the germline V gene. The chain's CDR3 is CASSPTNREDTEAFF. CDR3 sequence (DNA): TGCGCCAGCAGCCCCACAAACCGGGAGGACACTGAAGCTTTCTTT.

The chain combines TRBV19 with TRBJ1-1, with 9 bases identical to TRBD1. The CDR3 is 16 residues long. Per the germline V gene, CDR1 is LNHDA and CDR2 is SQIVND (reference sequence). J was trimmed by 7 bases and V by 7 bases; bases with no gene match: 16. In nucleotides, the CDR3 is TGTGCCAGTACCCATACAGGGGGCTTTACTTCAGATGAAGCTTTCTTT. It translates to CASTHTGGFTSDEAFF.

This clone was seen more than once but under ten times. The V call is TRBV25-1, the J call TRBJ1-2, with D unresolved. This CDR3 spans 14 amino acids. V gave up 2 bases and J gave up 0 bases, with 7 bases separating them. Germline V gene sequence: CDR1 MGHDK, CDR2 SYGVNS. The CDR3 loop is CASSETASNYGYTF. The CDR3 DNA sequence: TGTGCCAGCAGTGAAACAGCTTCTAACTATGGCTACACCTTC.

The rearrangement links TRBV9 to TRBJ2-5, with a tentative D call TRBD1 (6 bases). In germline, CDR1 is SGDLS, CDR2 YYNGEE. V lost 4 bases and J 4 bases, leaving 17 bases between the germline ends. This CDR3 comprises 15 residues. CDR3 region: CASSITGSSAETQYF. The CDR3 DNA reads as TGTGCCAGCAGCATTACAGGGTCCAGCGCAGAGACCCAGTACTTC.

The chain is built from TRBV2 and TRBJ1-1, with a weak D call TRBD1 (5 bases). The germline CDR1 and CDR2 sequences are SNHLY and FYNNEI. The CDR3 contains 17 residues. The V and J ends lost 3 bases and 0 bases respectively, with 17 bases between them. The CDR3 DNA reads as TGTGCCAGCAGTGAGCTAGGGGCCCTTTCCATGAACACTGAAGCTTTCTTT. Its translation is CASSELGALSMNTEAFF.

The chain links TRBV10-3 to TRBJ2-5; 7 bases line up with TRBD2. The J segment lost 5 bases and the V segment lost 3 bases, leaving 12 bases of the junction unmatched. CDR1 is ENHRY, CDR2 SYGVKD, per germline. The CDR3 runs to 16 residues. This CDR3 is CAISEPLGLEGETQYF. In DNA form, the CDR3 reads TGTGCCATCAGTGAACCCCTCGGACTAGAAGGGGAGACCCAGTACTTC.

The chain carries TRBV7-8 and TRBJ1-1, with D uncertain. Germline V gene sequence: CDR1 SGHVS, CDR2 FQNEAQ. Trimming stripped 4 bases from V and 5 bases from J, with 17 bases between. The CDR3 length is 15 residues. The CDR3 region is CASSSYRSPGTEAFF. CDR3 in DNA: TGTGCCAGCAGCTCATATCGGAGCCCGGGGACTGAAGCTTTCTTT.

The chain recombines TRBV19 with TRBJ1-1, with D unresolved. Between the trimmed V and J ends, which lost 6 bases and 5 bases, there was a span of 13 bases. The germline gives CDR1 LNHDA, CDR2 SQIVND (reference sequence). The CDR3 is 13 amino acids. The CDR3 spells CASSLSRQTEAFF. The CDR3 bases are TGTGCCAGTAGCCTTTCGAGGCAGACTGAAGCTTTCTTT.

The rearrangement joins TRBV7-2 to TRBJ2-7; D perhaps matches TRBD1 (6 bases). V lost 1 base and J lost 5, with 12 bases in between. The CDR3 totals 14 residues. CDR1 is SGHTA, CDR2 FQGNSA, per germline. CDR3 in DNA: TGTGCCAGCAGCTTAGTGGCAGGGGACGACGAGCAGTACTTC. Encoded protein: CASSLVAGDDEQYF.

The gene calls are TRBV5-1 and TRBJ1-4, with D perhaps TRBD1 (6 bases). The CDR3 has 15 amino acids. Per germline, CDR1 SGHRS and CDR2 YFSETQ. Trimming removed 5 bases at V and 0 bases at J, with 11 bases between. The CDR3 nucleotides read TGCGCCAGCAGTTTACAGGGAGCAACTAATGAAAAACTGTTTTTT. This sequence encodes CASSLQGATNEKLFF.

V usage is TRBV3-1 (or the pseudogene TRBV3-2) and J usage is TRBJ1-6, with D possibly matching TRBD1 (6 bases). CDR1 and CDR2 (germline): LGHDT, YNNKEL (reference sequence). This CDR3 region has 13 residues. Trimming removed 10 bases from V and 13 bases from J, with 20 bases in between. The CDR3 loop is CAIARGGACPLHF. CDR3 DNA sequence: TGTGCCATCGCCCGAGGGGGGGCTTGCCCCCTCCACTTT.

This chain links TRBV2 with TRBJ1-5; D is unresolved. Germline CDR1 reads SNHLY; CDR2 reads FYNNEI. The CDR3 covers 18 residues. The V and J ends lost 2 bases and 0 bases respectively, with 17 bases between them. The DNA for the CDR3 is TGTGCCAGCAGTGAATTTTTAGGAGGGAGCTATAGCAATCAGCCCCAGCATTTT. Translating it yields CASSEFLGGSYSNQPQHF.

The rearrangement uses TRBV6-5 and TRBJ2-2, with D possibly TRBD2 on 5 matching bases. CDR3 length: 13 residues. Germline assignment: CDR1 MNHEY and CDR2 SVGAGI. Trimming removed 8 bases at V and 5 bases at J, with 12 bases between. CDR3 sequence reads: CASPGRGTGELFF. CDR3 bases: TGTGCCAGCCCTGGGAGAGGGACCGGGGAGCTGTTTTTT.

The chain joins TRBV5-1 to TRBJ2-1; D not certain. The V and J ends lost 3 bases and 9 bases respectively, with 13 bases between them. The CDR3 has 13 amino acids. The germline V gene encodes CDR1 SGHRS and CDR2 YFSETQ. CDR3 protein: CASSSSVVGEQFF. The CDR3 DNA reads as TGCGCCAGCAGCTCGAGCGTGGTTGGTGAGCAGTTCTTC.

V usage is TRBV13 and J usage is TRBJ2-7; 14 bases are shared with TRBD2. V shed 5 bases, J shed 3 bases, and the junction held 6 bases outside the gene matches. The CDR3 is 16 amino acids. The germline V gene encodes CDR1 PRHDT and CDR2 FYEKMQ (reference sequence). Written as DNA, the CDR3 is TGTGCCAGCAGCAACCACGGGACTAGCGGGGGCTACGAGCAGTACTTC. Protein sequence: CASSNHGTSGGYEQYF.

The chain recombines TRBV6-2 or TRBV6-3 with TRBJ1-2; TRBD1 aligns across 9 bases. Germline V gene lookup returns CDR1 MNHEY and CDR2 SVGEGT. V lost 2 bases, J lost 4 bases, and 8 bases stayed unmatched. The CDR3 totals 16 residues. The CDR3 bases are TGTGCCAGCAGTTACGGTCCGGGACAGGGCTCCTATGGCTACACCTTC. Protein product: CASSYGPGQGSYGYTF.